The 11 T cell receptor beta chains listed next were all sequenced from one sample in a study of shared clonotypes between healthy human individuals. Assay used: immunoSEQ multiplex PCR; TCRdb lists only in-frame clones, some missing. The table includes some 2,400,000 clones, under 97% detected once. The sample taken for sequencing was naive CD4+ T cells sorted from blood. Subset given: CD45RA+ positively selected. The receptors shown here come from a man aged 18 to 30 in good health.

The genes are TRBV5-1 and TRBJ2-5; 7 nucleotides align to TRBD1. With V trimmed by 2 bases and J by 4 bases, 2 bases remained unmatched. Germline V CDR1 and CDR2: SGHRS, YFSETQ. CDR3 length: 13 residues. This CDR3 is CASSLHRGETQYF. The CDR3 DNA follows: TGCGCCAGCAGCTTACACAGGGGAGAGACCCAGTACTTC.

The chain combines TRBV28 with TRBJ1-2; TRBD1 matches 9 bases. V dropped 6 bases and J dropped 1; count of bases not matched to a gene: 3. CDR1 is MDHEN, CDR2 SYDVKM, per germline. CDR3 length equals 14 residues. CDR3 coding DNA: TGTGCCAGCAGGACAGGGGGGGTTAACTATGGCTACACCTTC. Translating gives CASRTGGVNYGYTF.

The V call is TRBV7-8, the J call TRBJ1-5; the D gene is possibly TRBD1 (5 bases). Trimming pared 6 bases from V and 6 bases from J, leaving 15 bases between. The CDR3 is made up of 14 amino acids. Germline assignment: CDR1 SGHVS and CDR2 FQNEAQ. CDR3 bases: TGTGCCAGCAGAAAGAGGGGTTTATTTCAGCCCCAGCATTTT. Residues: CASRKRGLFQPQHF.

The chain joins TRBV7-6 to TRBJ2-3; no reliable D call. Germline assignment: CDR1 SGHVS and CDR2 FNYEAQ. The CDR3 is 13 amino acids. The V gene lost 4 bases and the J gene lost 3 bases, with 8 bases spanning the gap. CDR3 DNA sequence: TGTGCCAGCAGCTATCCGAAGACAGATACGCAGTATTTT. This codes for CASSYPKTDTQYF.

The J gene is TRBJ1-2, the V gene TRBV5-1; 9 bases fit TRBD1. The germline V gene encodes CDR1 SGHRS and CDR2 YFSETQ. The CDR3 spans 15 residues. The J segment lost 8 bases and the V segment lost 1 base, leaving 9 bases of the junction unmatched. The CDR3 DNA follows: TGCGCCAGCAGCTTGTACGGCGGACAGGGGACGGGCTACACCTTC. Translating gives CASSLYGGQGTGYTF.

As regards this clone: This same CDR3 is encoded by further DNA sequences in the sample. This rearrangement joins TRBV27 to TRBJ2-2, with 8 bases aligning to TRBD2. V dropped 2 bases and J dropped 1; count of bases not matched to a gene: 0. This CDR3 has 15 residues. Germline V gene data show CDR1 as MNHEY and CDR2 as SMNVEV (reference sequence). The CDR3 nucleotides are TGTGCCAGCAGTTTAGCGGGGGGGAACACCGGGGAGCTGTTTTTT. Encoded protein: CASSLAGGNTGELFF.

CDR3 DNA sequence: TGCGCCAGCAGGGCCAGGACCGCCTACGAGCAGTACTTC. Amino acids: CASRARTAYEQYF. The chain joins TRBV10-2 to TRBJ2-7; D unclear. V was cut by 6 bases and J by 2 bases, with 11 bases left in between. This CDR3 region has 13 residues. Germline V gives CDR1 WSHSY, CDR2 SAAADI.

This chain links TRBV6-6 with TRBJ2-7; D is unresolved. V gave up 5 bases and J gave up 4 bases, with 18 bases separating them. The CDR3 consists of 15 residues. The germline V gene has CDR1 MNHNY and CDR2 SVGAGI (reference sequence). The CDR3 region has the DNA TGTGCCAGCAGTACCCCAAAGGGAAGATCTTACGAGCAGTACTTC. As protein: CASSTPKGRSYEQYF.

The CDR3 region is CASRGTGTEQYF. The CDR3 coding sequence is TGTGCCAGCAGGGGGACAGGGACCGAGCAGTACTTC. The V gene is TRBV6-1, the J gene TRBJ2-7, with 9 bases identical to TRBD1. The V gene's germline CDR1 is MNHNS and CDR2 SASEGT. The CDR3 is 12 amino acids. Losses at the gene ends were 6 bases for V and 6 bases for J; bases not matched to a gene: 3.

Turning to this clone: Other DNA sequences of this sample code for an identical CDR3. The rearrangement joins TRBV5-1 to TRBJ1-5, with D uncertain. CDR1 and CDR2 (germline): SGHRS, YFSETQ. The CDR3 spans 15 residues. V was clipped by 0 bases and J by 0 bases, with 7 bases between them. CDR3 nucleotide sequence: TGCGCCAGCAGCTTGGACAGTCATAGCAATCAGCCCCAGCATTTT. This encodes CASSLDSHSNQPQHF.

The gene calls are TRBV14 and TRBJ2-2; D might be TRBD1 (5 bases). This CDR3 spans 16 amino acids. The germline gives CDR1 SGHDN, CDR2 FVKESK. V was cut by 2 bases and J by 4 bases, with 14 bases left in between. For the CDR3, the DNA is TGTGCCAGCAGCCAAACCAGGGCAGTAACCACCGGGGAGCTGTTTTTT. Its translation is CASSQTRAVTTGELFF. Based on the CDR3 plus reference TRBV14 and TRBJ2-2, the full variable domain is EAGVTQFPSHSVIEKGQTVTLRCDPISGHDNLYWYRRVMGKEIKFLLHFVKESKQDESGMPNNRFLAERTGGTYSTLKVQPAELEDSGVYFCASSQTRAVTTGELFFGEGSRLTVL.